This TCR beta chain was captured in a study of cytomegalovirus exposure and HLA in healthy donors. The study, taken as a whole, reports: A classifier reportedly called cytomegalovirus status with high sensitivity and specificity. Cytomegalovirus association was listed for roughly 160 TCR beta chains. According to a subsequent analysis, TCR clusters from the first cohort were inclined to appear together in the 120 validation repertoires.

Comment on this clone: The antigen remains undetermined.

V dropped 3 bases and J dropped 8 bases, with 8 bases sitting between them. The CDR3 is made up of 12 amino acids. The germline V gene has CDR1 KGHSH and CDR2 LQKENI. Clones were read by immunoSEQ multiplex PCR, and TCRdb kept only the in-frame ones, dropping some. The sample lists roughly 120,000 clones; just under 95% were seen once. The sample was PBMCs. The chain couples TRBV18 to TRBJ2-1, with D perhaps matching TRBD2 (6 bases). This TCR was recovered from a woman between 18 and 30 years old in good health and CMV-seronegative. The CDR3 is CASSPTGDEQFF. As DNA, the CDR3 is TGTGCCAGCTCACCTACGGGGGATGAGCAGTTCTTC.